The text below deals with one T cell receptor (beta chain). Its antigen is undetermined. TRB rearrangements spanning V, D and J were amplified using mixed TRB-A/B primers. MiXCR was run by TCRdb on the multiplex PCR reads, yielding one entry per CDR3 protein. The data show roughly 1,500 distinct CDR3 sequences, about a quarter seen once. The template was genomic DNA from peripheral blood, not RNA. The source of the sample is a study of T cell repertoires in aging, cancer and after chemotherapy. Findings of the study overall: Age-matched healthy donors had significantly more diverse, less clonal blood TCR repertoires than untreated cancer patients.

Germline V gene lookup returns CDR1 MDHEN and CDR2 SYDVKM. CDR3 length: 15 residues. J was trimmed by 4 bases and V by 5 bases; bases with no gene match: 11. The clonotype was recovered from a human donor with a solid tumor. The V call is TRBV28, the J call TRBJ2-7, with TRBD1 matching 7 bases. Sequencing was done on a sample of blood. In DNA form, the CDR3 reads TGTGCCAGCAGTACGGACAGGCCTGTCCCTTACGAGCAGTACTTC. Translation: CASSTDRPVPYEQYF.